The TCR beta chain under discussion was sequenced for a study of T cell responses to AZD1222 COVID-19 vaccine. Study findings and constraints: Only a handful of AZD1222 recipients tested seropositive at baseline. CD4 TCRs covered the whole spike, strongest at regions 160-218 and 743-854.

A word on this clone: The antigen is not known.

Some second doses came at about 4 weeks and others at about 12 weeks; these were pooled. The CDR3 runs 14 residues. Germline lookup yields CDR1 MGHRA and CDR2 YSYEKL. J gave up 4 bases and V 2 bases, and 3 bases lay outside the gene matches. Repertoires were generated with immunoSEQ multiplex PCR, while TCRdb's copy carries only in-frame clones and drops some. The sample includes roughly 69,000 clones, roughly 80% of them seen just once. The chain employs TRBV4-1 and TRBJ1-1; TRBD1 matches 8 bases. Specimen: peripheral blood, collected 28 days after the second AZD1222 dose. This TCR was sampled from an adult who received the AZD1222 COVID-19 vaccine. The CDR3 sequence is CASSQMTGVTEAFF. CDR3 bases: TGCGCCAGCAGCCAAATGACAGGGGTCACTGAAGCTTTCTTT.